These 26 T cell receptor beta chains originate from one sample sequenced in a study of cytomegalovirus exposure and HLA in healthy donors. This PCR relied on a set of 60 Vbeta primers and 13 Jbeta primers. The data were produced by immunoSEQ multiplex PCR, yet TCRdb's version contains in-frame clones alone and is incomplete. The sample records roughly 110,000 clones, 65% to 85% being singletons. Specimen: PBMCs. The origin of the receptors is a man aged 30 to 39 in good health and CMV-seronegative.

The V gene is TRBV28, the J gene TRBJ1-4; 7 bases match TRBD1. This CDR3 comprises 15 residues. Germline V CDR1 and CDR2: MDHEN, SYDVKM. The V and J ends lost 7 bases and 8 bases, in that order; junction bases with no gene match: 13. CDR3 protein: CASTHAGTEGEKLFF. For the CDR3, the DNA is TGTGCCAGCACTCACGCCGGGACAGAGGGGGAAAAACTGTTTTTT.

The chain has TRBV28 and TRBJ1-4, with D perhaps TRBD1 (5 bases). Trimming removed 10 bases from V and 8 bases from J, with 14 bases in between. The CDR3 is 12 residues long. CDR1 and CDR2 (germline): MDHEN, SYDVKM. CDR3 nucleotides: TGTGCCACCTCTAGGGGTTCGGAAAAACTGTTTTTT. Translated: CATSRGSEKLFF.

This chain joins TRBV4-1 and TRBJ1-5; D unclear. CDR1 and CDR2 (germline): MGHRA, YSYEKL. Trimming took 1 base from V and 3 from J, leaving 16 bases between them. The CDR3 covers 17 residues. Written as DNA, the CDR3 is TGCGCCAGCAGCCAAGTGGTAATAAGTCAGGTCAATCAGCCCCAGCATTTT. Residues: CASSQVVISQVNQPQHF.

V and J are TRBV9 and TRBJ1-2; D perhaps matches TRBD1 (5 bases). CDR3 length: 13 residues. CDR1 is SGDLS and CDR2 is YYNGEE in the germline V gene. V was cut by 3 bases and J by 8 bases, with 14 bases left in between. CDR3 nucleotides: TGTGCCAGCAGCGAGGCGGGACTTCGAGGCTACACCTTC. It yields the protein CASSEAGLRGYTF.

The chain employs TRBV10-3 and TRBJ1-6; D is unresolved. CDR1 and CDR2 (germline): ENHRY, SYGVKD. The CDR3 covers 13 residues. V was shortened by 9 bases and J by 10 bases, with 16 bases between the two germline ends. CDR3 sequence (DNA): TGTGCCATTTCAACGGTTCCTTGGTCACCCCTCCACTTT. Protein sequence: CAISTVPWSPLHF.

The genes are TRBV6-5 and TRBJ2-5; TRBD1 agrees at 9 bases. Germline assignment: CDR1 MNHEY and CDR2 SVGAGI. This CDR3 region has 15 residues. Unmatched junction bases numbered 10, after V lost 6 bases and J lost 5 bases. Here the CDR3 DNA reads TGTGCCAGCAGACATTGGACAGGGGCGGGGGAGACCCAGTACTTC. This translates into CASRHWTGAGETQYF.

The chain uses TRBV25-1 and TRBJ1-2; D is perhaps TRBD1 (6 bases). The CDR3 covers 13 residues. The V end was cut by 8 bases, the J end by 8 bases, with 18 bases between. Per the germline V gene, CDR1 is MGHDK and CDR2 is SYGVNS. The CDR3 is CASGGDTGRGYTF. The CDR3 coding sequence is TGTGCCAGCGGGGGGGACACCGGGCGCGGCTACACCTTC.

This chain joins TRBV30 and TRBJ2-3, with TRBD2 matching 12 bases. V was clipped by 3 bases and J by 4 bases; unmatched bases: 11. The CDR3 runs to 17 residues. Germline V gene lookup returns CDR1 GTSNPN and CDR2 SVGIG (reference sequence). CDR3 loop: CAWRLAGGVVIPDTQYF. DNA of the CDR3: TGTGCCTGGAGACTAGCGGGGGGCGTAGTTATTCCAGATACGCAGTATTTT.

J is TRBJ1-1 and V is TRBV9, with TRBD1 as a possible D gene (6 bases). The CDR3 runs 15 residues. Deletions cut 3 bases from V and 2 bases from J, with 14 bases between. Germline assignment: CDR1 SGDLS and CDR2 YYNGEE. The CDR3 DNA reads as TGTGCCAGCAGCGCACAACAGGGCTCTAACACTGAAGCTTTCTTT. Residues: CASSAQQGSNTEAFF.

The V and J genes are TRBV7-9 and TRBJ1-2; D remains unclear. The CDR3 spans 14 residues. The germline CDR1 and CDR2 sequences are SEHNR and FQNEAQ (reference sequence). Deletions cut 3 bases from V and 4 bases from J, with 12 bases between. CDR3 nucleotides: TGTGCCAGCAGCTTTGCCACGGGAGGCTATGGCTACACCTTC. It translates to CASSFATGGYGYTF.

V gene TRBV5-4 combines with J gene TRBJ2-6, with 7 positions matching TRBD2. Germline V CDR1 and CDR2: SGHNT, YYREEE (reference sequence). The trim removed 3 bases at V and 2 bases at J, leaving 8 bases unmatched. This CDR3 spans 17 amino acids. The CDR3 here is CASSYPGLPAGANVLTF. The CDR3 DNA sequence: TGTGCCAGCAGCTACCCGGGACTACCGGCTGGGGCCAACGTCCTGACTTTC.

The genes are TRBV6-5 and TRBJ2-1; D is possibly TRBD1 (6 bases). The CDR3 is 11 amino acids. Germline assignment: CDR1 MNHEY and CDR2 SVGAGI. Trimming removed 11 bases at V and 7 bases at J, with 12 bases between. CDR3 region: CAALGGNEQFF. The CDR3, as DNA: TGTGCCGCACTAGGGGGAAATGAGCAGTTCTTC.

This clone was observed a single time. This chain uses TRBV29-1 with TRBJ2-7, with 11 nucleotides matching TRBD1. Trimming took 3 bases from V and 6 from J; bases not matched to a gene: 7. This CDR3 is 14 amino acids long. Germline CDR1 is SQVTM and CDR2 is ANQGSEA. The CDR3 DNA reads as TGCAGCGTTGAGGGGGGACAGGGGGGAGTCGAGCAGTACTTC. Translating gives CSVEGGQGGVEQYF.

This rearrangement joins TRBV6-6 to TRBJ2-7; 7 nucleotides line up with TRBD2. The length of the CDR3 is 16 residues. J lost 5 bases, V lost 5 bases, and 15 bases had no gene match. The germline CDR1 and CDR2 sequences are MNHNY and SVGAGI (reference sequence). CDR3 nucleotide sequence: TGTGCCAGCAGTCCCCGGGCCCGGGGGGTAGTCAACGAGCAGTACTTC. This sequence encodes CASSPRARGVVNEQYF.

The chain links TRBV6-1 to TRBJ2-5, with D tentatively TRBD2 (5 bases). V was pared by 1 base and J by 2 bases, with 14 bases between. Germline V gene data show CDR1 as MNHNS and CDR2 as SASEGT. The CDR3 consists of 16 residues. CDR3 residues: CASSEVRASRQETQYF. CDR3 in DNA: TGTGCCAGCAGTGAAGTACGGGCTAGCAGACAAGAGACCCAGTACTTC.

As concerns this clone: Other DNA sequences in the sample encode the same CDR3. The chain uses TRBV7-3 and TRBJ2-5; TRBD2 aligns across 8 bases. CDR1 is SGHTA, CDR2 FQGTGA, per germline. V was pared by 2 bases and J by 2 bases, with 7 bases of the junction left unmatched. The CDR3 is 16 residues long. The CDR3: CASSLYGTRDQETQYF. In nucleotides, the CDR3 is TGTGCCAGCAGCTTATACGGGACTAGAGATCAAGAGACCCAGTACTTC.

V and J are TRBV6-5 and TRBJ2-7; D perhaps matches TRBD1 (5 bases). The CDR3 runs to 12 residues. Germline V gene sequence: CDR1 MNHEY, CDR2 SVGAGI. V dropped 8 bases and J dropped 2 bases, with 10 bases sitting between them. Written as DNA, the CDR3 is TGTGCCAGCGGCAGGGAAACCTACGAGCAGTACTTC. This codes for CASGRETYEQYF.

CDR3 amino acids: CAALGLAGGYYNEQFF. CDR3 nucleotides: TGTGCCGCCTTGGGACTAGCGGGAGGTTATTACAATGAGCAGTTCTTC. This chain connects TRBV28 to TRBJ2-1; TRBD2 aligns across 15 bases. After removal of 11 bases from V and 4 bases from J, the junction contained 9 bases not matched to a gene. Germline V gene lookup returns CDR1 MDHEN and CDR2 SYDVKM. This CDR3 has 16 amino acids. Supplemented by reference TRBV28 and TRBJ2-1, the full variable domain reads DVKVTQSSRYLVKRTGEKVFLECVQDMDHENMFWYRQDPGLGLRLIYFSYDVKMKEKGDIPEGYSVSREKKERFSLILESASTNQTSMYLCAALGLAGGYYNEQFFGPGTRLTVL.

This chain joins TRBV5-1 and TRBJ1-1; the D gene is possibly TRBD1 (5 bases). CDR3 length: 17 amino acids. V shed 0 bases and J shed 5 bases, with 20 bases lying between them. Germline V gene sequence: CDR1 SGHRS, CDR2 YFSETQ. CDR3 sequence (DNA): TGCGCCAGCAGCTTGGGCTCTACATCGAGGGGAGGAACTGAAGCTTTCTTT. This gives the protein CASSLGSTSRGGTEAFF. Using reference TRBV5-1 and TRBJ1-1 for the parts outside the CDR3, the full variable domain is KAGVTQTPRYLIKTRGQQVTLSCSPISGHRSVSWYQQTPGQGLQFLFEYFSETQRNKGNFPGRFSGRQFSNSRSEMNVSTLELGDSALYLCASSLGSTSRGGTEAFFGQGTRLTVV.

This clone has only a few counts. This sequence joins TRBV2 and TRBJ2-2; the match to TRBD1 covers 9 bases. This CDR3 region has 15 residues. Losses at the gene ends were 3 bases for V and 7 bases for J; bases not matched to a gene: 6. Germline V gene sequence: CDR1 SNHLY, CDR2 FYNNEI. CDR3 loop: CASSDWTGAVGELFF. CDR3 sequence (DNA): TGTGCCAGCAGTGATTGGACAGGGGCGGTCGGGGAGCTGTTTTTT.

This clone came up once. The rearrangement uses TRBV6-1 and TRBJ2-1; 12 positions agree with TRBD2. The CDR3 is 14 residues long. Germline CDR1 and CDR2: MNHNS and SASEGT. Unmatched junction bases numbered 9, after V lost 8 bases and J lost 10 bases. CDR3 sequence: CASSLAGGPGEQFF. CDR3 bases: TGTGCCAGCTCTCTAGCGGGAGGGCCGGGGGAGCAGTTCTTC.

The J gene is TRBJ2-7, the V gene TRBV7-6; a possible D gene is TRBD2 (5 bases). The CDR3 runs to 16 residues. Trimming took off 4 bases at V and 0 bases at J, with 16 bases between the two ends. Per the germline V gene, CDR1 is SGHVS and CDR2 is FNYEAQ. The CDR3 DNA reads as TGTGCCAGCAGCTCCCCCTATACGGGGTCCTCCTACGAGCAGTACTTC. Translated: CASSSPYTGSSYEQYF. The variable domain in full, completed from reference TRBV7-6 and TRBJ2-7, reads GAGVSQSPRYKVTKRGQDVALRCDPISGHVSLYWYRQALGQGPEFLTYFNYEAQQDKSGLPNDRFSAERPEGSISTLTIQRTEQRDSAMYRCASSSPYTGSSYEQYFGPGTRLTVT.

V usage is TRBV11-3 and J usage is TRBJ1-1; 7 bases fit TRBD1. Germline values: CDR1 SGHNT, CDR2 YENEEA. After removal of 5 bases from V and 1 base from J, the junction contained 4 bases not matched to a gene. The CDR3 loop spans 14 amino acids. The CDR3 reads CASSPHRGNTEAFF. The CDR3 DNA sequence: TGTGCCAGCAGCCCTCACAGGGGGAACACTGAAGCTTTCTTT.

V is TRBV19 and J is TRBJ2-7; D is unresolved. The CDR3 runs 12 residues. Trimming removed 3 bases from V and 7 bases from J, with 10 bases in between. CDR1 and CDR2 from the germline V gene are LNHDA and SQIVND (reference sequence). CDR3 loop: CASSIPPQEQYF. In DNA, the CDR3 is TGTGCCAGTAGTATCCCCCCTCAGGAGCAGTACTTC.

This chain joins TRBV29-1 and TRBJ2-2; 7 bases map to TRBD2. There are 13 residues in the CDR3. Trimming at V came to 6 bases and at J to 7 bases, leaving 8 bases not matched to a gene. The germline V gene encodes CDR1 SQVTM and CDR2 ANQGSEA. CDR3 sequence reads: CSVRGGRVGELFF. CDR3 coding DNA: TGCAGCGTAAGGGGAGGGAGGGTCGGGGAGCTGTTTTTT.

The rearrangement joins TRBV5-4 to TRBJ2-7; weak D call: TRBD1 (5 bases). The CDR3 is 12 residues long. V gave up 0 bases and J gave up 8 bases, with 9 bases separating them. The V gene's germline CDR1 is SGHNT and CDR2 YYREEE (reference sequence). CDR3 bases: TGTGCCAGCAGCTTGGAAGACAGAAAGCAGTACTTC. Translated: CASSLEDRKQYF. Based on the CDR3 plus reference TRBV5-4 and TRBJ2-7, the full variable domain is ETGVTQSPTHLIKTRGQQVTLRCSSQSGHNTVSWYQQALGQGPQFIFQYYREEENGRGNFPPRFSGLQFPNYSSELNVNALELDDSALYLCASSLEDRKQYFGPGTRLTVT.